The present entry profiles one T cell receptor beta chain with its context. Its target is not known. Repertoires were generated with immunoSEQ multiplex PCR, while TCRdb's copy carries only in-frame clones and drops some. The repertoire has 80,000 to 90,000 clones, around nine tenths of them found once; the top ten carry 4.7%. V gave up 5 bases and J gave up 3 bases; unmatched junction bases: 4. The CDR3 covers 15 residues. Germline values: CDR1 SGHNT, CDR2 YENEEA. This sample is part of a study of Tregs in tolerant kidney transplant recipients. Whole-study results and caveats: Expanding Tregs on activated donor B cells appeared to best identify donor-specific TCRbeta clones. No direct test of biological reproducibility was done here.

Unstimulated regulatory T cells (CD4+CD25+CD127-), CD4+CD25- non-regulatory cells, CD4 and CD8 cells were FACS-sorted from thawed PBMCs. The origin of this receptor is a human donor in good health. The chain has TRBV11-3 and TRBJ2-2, with 9 nucleotides matching TRBD1. The material sequenced was CD8+ T cells from blood. This chain's CDR3 is CASSRDRGYTGELFF. The CDR3 DNA reads as TGTGCCAGCAGCCGTGACAGGGGGTACACCGGGGAGCTGTTTTTT.